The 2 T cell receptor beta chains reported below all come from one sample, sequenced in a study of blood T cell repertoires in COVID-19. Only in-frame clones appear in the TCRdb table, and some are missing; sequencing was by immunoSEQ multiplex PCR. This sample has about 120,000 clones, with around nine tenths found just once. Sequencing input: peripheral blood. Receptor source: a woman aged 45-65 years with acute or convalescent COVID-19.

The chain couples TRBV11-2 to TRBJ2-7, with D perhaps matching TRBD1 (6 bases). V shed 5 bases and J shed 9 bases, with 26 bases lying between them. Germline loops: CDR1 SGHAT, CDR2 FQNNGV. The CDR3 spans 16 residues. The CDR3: CASSGGQGPYLYGQYF. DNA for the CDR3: TGTGCCAGCAGCGGGGGCCAGGGTCCCTATCTATATGGGCAGTACTTC.

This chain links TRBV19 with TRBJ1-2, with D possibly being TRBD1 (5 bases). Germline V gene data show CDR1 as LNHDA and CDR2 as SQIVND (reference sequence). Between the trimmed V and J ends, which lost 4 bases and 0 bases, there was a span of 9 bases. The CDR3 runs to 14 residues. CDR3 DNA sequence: TGTGCCAGTAGTACTCCAGGGCCTAACTATGGCTACACCTTC. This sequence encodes CASSTPGPNYGYTF.